This T cell receptor (beta chain) came from a study of sequential checkpoint blockade in melanoma. Study background: Randomization was 1:1 between first-line nivolumab→ipilimumab and ipilimumab→nivolumab. Study findings and constraints: Response in arm A was associated with pretreatment TIL clonality. About 30 times likelier clinical benefit followed increased tumor T-cell fraction and clonality.

About this clone: Its antigen is unidentified.

Regarding treatment: randomized to nivolumab then ipilimumab (arm A) or the reverse (arm B). DNA-damaging chemotherapy had not been given to any patient beforehand. Clones were read by immunoSEQ multiplex PCR, and TCRdb kept only the in-frame ones, dropping some. The table records around 19,000 clones, about 25% of them present only once. Per the germline V gene, CDR1 is SGDLS and CDR2 is YYNGEE. With 5 bases removed from V and 4 bases from J, the gap between germline ends came to 21 bases. The CDR3 extends over 17 amino acids. The gene calls are TRBV9 and TRBJ2-2, with D possibly matching TRBD1 (6 bases). Source: tumor tissue (inferred from file names), taken from a patient given nivolumab and ipilimumab in sequence. The sequence came from a human donor with melanoma. The CDR3 here is CASRMSLGQGTTGELFF. The CDR3 nucleotides read TGTGCCAGCAGAATGAGTCTGGGTCAGGGGACCACCGGGGAGCTGTTTTTT.